The 15 T cell receptor beta chains below all came from one sample that was sequenced in a study of blood T cell repertoires in COVID-19. Sequenced by immunoSEQ multiplex PCR; TCRdb stores in-frame clones only, minus some. The table has 200,000 to 250,000 clones, approximately 86% seen once. The sequenced sample consisted of peripheral blood. The receptors were sampled from a man aged 60-69 years with acute or convalescent COVID-19.

The chain uses TRBV5-4 and TRBJ1-1, with a weak D call TRBD1 (6 bases). Trimming removed 4 bases at V and 4 bases at J, with 17 bases between. The CDR3 spans 15 residues. Germline loops: CDR1 SGHNT, CDR2 YYREEE (reference sequence). The CDR3 spells CASSAARGGSTEAFF. Written as DNA, the CDR3 is TGTGCCAGCAGCGCCGCCCGAGGGGGATCCACTGAAGCTTTCTTT.

V gene TRBV5-1 combines with J gene TRBJ1-3; 8 bases fit TRBD1. With 4 bases clipped from V and 3 bases from J, the junction kept 3 bases outside the gene matches. Per the germline V gene, CDR1 is SGHRS and CDR2 is YFSETQ. This CDR3 is 14 amino acids long. The CDR3 loop reads CASSQGAGGNTIYF. CDR3 nucleotide sequence: TGCGCCAGCAGCCAGGGGGCGGGTGGAAACACCATATATTTT.

This chain uses TRBV6-5 with TRBJ1-1; TRBD1 might be the D (5 bases). CDR1 and CDR2 (germline): MNHEY, SVGAGI. The V and J ends lost 2 bases and 4 bases respectively, with 8 bases between them. The CDR3 loop spans 13 amino acids. CDR3 amino acids: CASSYAGVTEAFF. Here the CDR3 DNA reads TGTGCCAGCAGTTACGCGGGGGTCACTGAAGCTTTCTTT.

CDR3 protein: CASRDGTLYTEAFF. In nucleotides, the CDR3 is TGTGCCAGTAGGGACGGGACATTATACACTGAAGCTTTCTTT. The chain employs TRBV19 and TRBJ1-1, with a weak D call TRBD1 (6 bases). This CDR3 is 14 amino acids long. Germline loops: CDR1 LNHDA, CDR2 SQIVND (reference sequence). V was pared by 6 bases and J by 3 bases, with 14 bases between.

The V gene is TRBV6-5, the J gene TRBJ2-1; TRBD1 agrees at 9 bases. The V gene end was trimmed by 6 bases and the J gene end by 6 bases; junction bases not matched to a gene: 9. Germline CDR1 reads MNHEY; CDR2 reads SVGAGI. This CDR3 spans 15 amino acids. The CDR3 region is CASRAGTGRLNEQFF. The DNA for the CDR3 is TGTGCCAGCAGGGCCGGGACAGGGAGGCTCAATGAGCAGTTCTTC.

This sequence joins TRBV2 and TRBJ1-1; no clear D. The CDR3 runs 13 residues. Per the germline V gene, CDR1 is SNHLY and CDR2 is FYNNEI. Trimming removed 9 bases at V and 3 bases at J, with 14 bases between. The CDR3 loop reads CARQLRWDTEAFF. The DNA for the CDR3 is TGTGCCAGACAACTACGGTGGGACACTGAAGCTTTCTTT. Based on the CDR3 plus reference TRBV2 and TRBJ1-1, the full variable domain is EPEVTQTPSHQVTQMGQEVILRCVPISNHLYFYWYRQILGQKVEFLVSFYNNEISEKSEIFDDQFSVERPDGSNFTLKIRSTKLEDSAMYFCARQLRWDTEAFFGQGTRLTVV.

The chain combines TRBV10-3 with TRBJ2-7; the D gene is possibly TRBD1 (6 bases). The CDR3 consists of 13 residues. The V gene lost 5 bases and the J gene lost 1 base, with 9 bases spanning the gap. CDR1 and CDR2 from the germline V gene are ENHRY and SYGVKD. This chain's CDR3 is CAISPTGSYEQYF. CDR3 nucleotides: TGTGCCATCAGTCCGACAGGATCCTACGAGCAGTACTTC.

The chain joins TRBV29-1 to TRBJ2-5, with 11 nucleotides matching TRBD2. Germline trimming cut 2 bases from V and 5 bases from J; bases unmatched to any gene: 10. The CDR3 is made up of 16 amino acids. Germline V gene sequence: CDR1 SQVTM, CDR2 ANQGSEA. CDR3 loop: CSVETSGGPQRETQYF. The CDR3 bases are TGCAGCGTTGAAACTAGCGGGGGCCCCCAACGGGAGACCCAGTACTTC. The full variable domain, completed using reference TRBV29-1 and TRBJ2-5, is SAVISQKPSRDICQRGTSLTIQCQVDSQVTMMFWYRQQPGQSLTLIATANQGSEATYESGFVIDKFPISRPNLTFSTLTVSNMSPEDSSIYLCSVETSGGPQRETQYFGPGTRLLVL.

This clone was recorded only once. The chain employs TRBV6-2 or TRBV6-3 and TRBJ2-7; a weak D match, TRBD1 (5 bases). Germline CDR1 reads MNHEY; CDR2 reads SVGEGT. V lost 5 bases and J 5 bases, leaving 16 bases between the germline ends. The CDR3 sequence is 14 residues long. The chain's CDR3 is CASSEAGYLDEQYF. The CDR3 DNA follows: TGTGCCAGCAGTGAGGCAGGGTATCTAGACGAGCAGTACTTC.

The chain has TRBV7-3 and TRBJ2-2; TRBD2 might be the D (6 bases). This CDR3 contains 14 residues. Germline V gene sequence: CDR1 SGHTA, CDR2 FQGTGA. With 6 bases removed from V and 1 base from J, the gap between germline ends came to 9 bases. CDR3 protein: CASRAGGNTGELFF. DNA of the CDR3: TGTGCCAGCAGGGCCGGGGGGAACACCGGGGAGCTGTTTTTT.

The chain joins TRBV30 to TRBJ2-5, with D possibly TRBD1 on 5 matching bases. The length of the CDR3 is 14 residues. The V end was cut by 3 bases, the J end by 5 bases, with 16 bases between. Per germline, CDR1 GTSNPN and CDR2 SVGIG (reference sequence). The CDR3 DNA reads TGTGCCTGGAGGGTTGTTGGCAGGGTGGAGACCCAGTACTTC. This codes for CAWRVVGRVETQYF.

This sequence joins TRBV6-1 and TRBJ2-3; TRBD2 might be the D (7 bases). The germline V and J ends were trimmed by 2 bases and 4 bases, with 13 bases remaining between them. The CDR3 has 15 amino acids. The germline V gene has CDR1 MNHNS and CDR2 SASEGT. In nucleotides, the CDR3 is TGTGCCAGCAGTGAACGGAGGGGGGGACCAGATACGCAGTATTTT. This gives the protein CASSERRGGPDTQYF.

The chain combines TRBV7-9 with TRBJ2-3; D perhaps matches TRBD2 (5 bases). Germline V CDR1 and CDR2: SEHNR, FQNEAQ (reference sequence). V was clipped by 5 bases and J by 1 base, with 13 bases between them. The CDR3 is 15 residues long. The CDR3 spells CASSGVRAGTDTQYF. Here the CDR3 DNA reads TGTGCCAGCAGCGGGGTGCGGGCTGGCACAGATACGCAGTATTTT.

This clone appeared once. V is TRBV5-1 and J is TRBJ2-7, with 8 bases matching TRBD1. This CDR3 comprises 15 residues. In germline, CDR1 is SGHRS, CDR2 YFSETQ. V lost 2 bases and J lost 4; bases outside the gene matches: 8. CDR3 loop: CASSFMDRDVYEQYF. The CDR3 DNA reads as TGCGCCAGCAGCTTCATGGACAGGGATGTTTACGAGCAGTACTTC. The whole variable domain, remainder taken from reference TRBV5-1 and TRBJ2-7, is KAGVTQTPRYLIKTRGQQVTLSCSPISGHRSVSWYQQTPGQGLQFLFEYFSETQRNKGNFPGRFSGRQFSNSRSEMNVSTLELGDSALYLCASSFMDRDVYEQYFGPGTRLTVT.

The chain couples TRBV4-1 to TRBJ2-3, with D uncertain. V shed 1 base and J shed 1 base, with 6 bases lying between them. The CDR3 extends over 14 amino acids. Germline CDR1 reads MGHRA; CDR2 reads YSYEKL. The DNA for the CDR3 is TGCGCCAGCAGCCAAGCCGAGGGCACAGATACGCAGTATTTT. Translation: CASSQAEGTDTQYF.